This is a list of T cell receptor beta chains from one sample in a study of blood T cell repertoires in COVID-19. Sequencing was performed with immunoSEQ multiplex PCR; in TCRdb, only in-frame clones are kept and a portion is missing. The sample yields almost 400,000 clones, around 87% seen once. Sequenced sample: peripheral blood. The receptors stem from a woman aged 55-69 years with COVID-19, enrolled during active disease. The CDR3 runs from the conserved cysteine through the conserved F or W. The order of the fields is clone size, D gene, V gene, J gene, CDR3 DNA, CDR3 protein. A D gene is named only where the DNA matches it firmly. Clone size is given for some rows only: seen once, a few or many times, or a class if the clone is expanded.

NA,TRBD2,TRBV11-2,TRBJ2-1,TGTGCCAGCAGCATCTATAGCGGGGGGGCCTTCAATGAGCAGTTCTTC,CASSIYSGGAFNEQFF
NA,NA,TRBV27,TRBJ1-1,TGTGCCAGCAGTTTGGTACAGGCCACTGAAGCTTTCTTT,CASSLVQATEAFF
NA,TRBD1,TRBV29-1,TRBJ1-2,TGCAGCGCCCGACAGGGGGCGCGGGATGGCTACACCTTC,CSARQGARDGYTF
NA,NA,TRBV7-6,TRBJ2-2,TGTGCCAGCAGCGTCTTAAACAGGGAATCGGGCGGGGAGCTGTTTTTT,CASSVLNRESGGELFF
NA,NA,TRBV18,TRBJ1-1,TGTGCCAGCTCACCGGACAGCGTTATGAACACTGAAGCTTTCTTT,CASSPDSVMNTEAFF
NA,NA,TRBV14,TRBJ2-3,TGTGCCAGCAGCCAGTTTCCCGGAGGAGTAAGCACAGATACGCAGTATTTT,CASSQFPGGVSTDTQYF
NA,NA,TRBV5-1,TRBJ1-2,TGCGCCAGCAGCTTGTTGGGGCAACTGTTTGACTATGGCTACACCTTC,CASSLLGQLFDYGYTF
NA,NA,TRBV30,TRBJ1-4,TGTGCCTGGAGAGCCGGAGGAGGGGCACAGGAAAAACTGTTTTTT,CAWRAGGGAQEKLFF
NA,NA,TRBV5-1,TRBJ2-4,TGCGCCAGCAGCGCAGGCTCAGGGGTTATTCAGTACTTC,CASSAGSGVIQYF
NA,TRBD2,TRBV7-3,TRBJ2-5,TGTGCCAGCAGCTTAGGGACTAGCGGGGGGGCGGAGACCCAGTACTTC,CASSLGTSGGAETQYF
NA,TRBD1,TRBV14,TRBJ2-1,TGTGCCAGCAGCCCACTGGGACAGGAGTACAATGAGCAGTTCTTC,CASSPLGQEYNEQFF
many,NA,TRBV9,TRBJ2-3,TGTGCCAGCAGCGGGGGAGGCGTGGCAGATACGCAGTATTTT,CASSGGGVADTQYF
NA,NA,TRBV5-4,TRBJ2-3,TGTGCCAGCAGCCCTCAGGGGAGCACAGATACGCAGTATTTT,CASSPQGSTDTQYF
NA,NA,TRBV19,TRBJ1-5,TGTGCCAGTAGTATTAAAGGGGGTAGTCAGCCCCAGCATTTT,CASSIKGGSQPQHF
NA,NA,TRBV4-1,TRBJ2-5,TGCGCCAGCAGCCCCCCCGGTGGTCTGGAGACCCAGTACTTC,CASSPPGGLETQYF
NA,NA,TRBV7-6,TRBJ1-4,TGTGCCAGCAGCTTAAGGGGAAGTGGACGGAATGAAAAACTGTTTTTT,CASSLRGSGRNEKLFF
NA,TRBD1,TRBV5-1,TRBJ1-1,TGCGCCAGCAGAAAGGGACAGGGGACTTTCTTT,CASRKGQGTFF
few,NA,TRBV10-3,TRBJ1-2,TGTGCCATCAGTAGCACGAACTATGGCTACACCTTC,CAISSTNYGYTF
NA,NA,TRBV3-1/TRBV3-2,TRBJ1-1,TGTGCCAGCAGTCTAGAGCATAGAGGGGCTTTCTTT,CASSLEHRGAFF
NA,TRBD2,TRBV15,TRBJ2-3,TGTGCCACCAGCACTCATATAGCGGGGACTAGCACAGATACGCAGTATTTT,CATSTHIAGTSTDTQYF
NA,NA,TRBV30,TRBJ1-2,TGTGCCTGGAGTACCCCGGGGGGATCTAACTATGGCTACACCTTC,CAWSTPGGSNYGYTF
NA,NA,TRBV2,TRBJ1-4,TGTGCCAGCAGCGGAAGCTGGACAGAAGGTAATGAAAAACTGTTTTTT,CASSGSWTEGNEKLFF
once,TRBD2,TRBV5-1,TRBJ2-1,TGCGCCAGCAGCCCAACTAGCGCGGGTGAGCAGTTCTTC,CASSPTSAGEQFF
NA,NA,TRBV11-2,TRBJ1-2,TGTGCCAGCAGCTTGGGCAGGGCTAACTATGGCTACACCTTC,CASSLGRANYGYTF
NA,TRBD1,TRBV6-1,TRBJ1-4,TGTGCCAGCAGTGGCAGACAGGGACCAGGCCGGGCAACTAATGAAAAACTGTTTTTT,CASSGRQGPGRATNEKLFF
many,TRBD1,TRBV9,TRBJ1-3,TGTGCCAGCAGCGCCGGAGGGGGCGCCGGAAACACCATATATTTT,CASSAGGGAGNTIYF
NA,NA,TRBV5-1,TRBJ1-1,TGCGCCAGCAGGCCAGGCGGGGCCAACACTGAAGCTTTCTTT,CASRPGGANTEAFF
NA,NA,TRBV5-4,TRBJ1-2,TGTGCCAGTCGGACGGGGGAACGTGGCTACACCTTC,CASRTGERGYTF
few,NA,TRBV5-1,TRBJ2-7,TGCGCCAGCAGCTTGGCCAATCTGGGAGCCTACGAGCAGTACTTC,CASSLANLGAYEQYF
NA,TRBD2,TRBV5-5,TRBJ2-7,TGTGCCAGCAGCTTGGCAGGAGCGGGGACTTACGAGCAGTACTTC,CASSLAGAGTYEQYF
NA,TRBD1,TRBV6-4,TRBJ1-5,TGTGCCAGCAGCGCGACAGGGTGGAATGGGCCCCAGCATTTT,CASSATGWNGPQHF
NA,TRBD1,TRBV29-1,TRBJ1-6,TGCAGCGCAAGGACAGGGCCGAATTCACCCCTCCACTTT,CSARTGPNSPLHF
NA,TRBD1,TRBV6-5,TRBJ2-7,TGTGCCACTTCGATTAGGACAGGCTCCTACGAGCAGTACTTC,CATSIRTGSYEQYF
once,NA,TRBV9,TRBJ2-7,TGTGCCAGCAGCCGGGACAATAACTACGAGCAGTACTTC,CASSRDNNYEQYF
NA,NA,TRBV1,TRBJ2-1,TGCACCAGCAGCCAAGATCTTAGGCAGGGGGTAAACAATGAGCAGTTCTTC,CTSSQDLRQGVNNEQFF
once,NA,TRBV3-1/TRBV3-2,TRBJ1-4,TGTGCCAGCAGCCGAAACCCGGGCCGGAGGGAAAAACTGTTTTTT,CASSRNPGRREKLFF
NA,NA,TRBV30,TRBJ2-6,TGTGCCTGGAGTCCAGGGACAATCAAAATCTCTGGGGCCAACGTCCTGACTTTC,CAWSPGTIKISGANVLTF
NA,TRBD1,TRBV5-1,TRBJ1-4,TGCGCCAGCAGCTTGGGGACAGGGATTGAAAAACTGTTTTTT,CASSLGTGIEKLFF
NA,NA,TRBV2,TRBJ2-7,TGTGCCAGCATTAGCTCCTACGAGCAGTACTTC,CASISSYEQYF
NA,TRBD1,TRBV28,TRBJ2-7,TGTGCCAGCAGTTTAGCAGGGACAGGGTTCGACGAGCAGTGCTTC,CASSLAGTGFDEQCF
NA,NA,TRBV30,TRBJ1-6,TGTGCCTGGAGTGCGCCGGGGGAATTGGATTCACCCCTCCACTTT,CAWSAPGELDSPLHF
NA,NA,TRBV5-3,TRBJ1-5,TGTGCCAGAAGCCGGACTGACCAGCCCCAGCATTTT,CARSRTDQPQHF
few,TRBD1,TRBV6-5,TRBJ1-2,TGTGCCAGCAGTTACGCCTTAAGGACAGGGCTTCAGGGCTACACCTTC,CASSYALRTGLQGYTF
NA,NA,TRBV7-9,TRBJ1-3,TGTGCCAGCAGCCCTCGGGAGGGAAACACCATATATTTT,CASSPREGNTIYF
once,TRBD2,TRBV7-3,TRBJ2-3,TGTGCCAGCAGCCCGGGACTATCTGGCACAGATACGCAGTATTTT,CASSPGLSGTDTQYF
once,NA,TRBV6-1,TRBJ1-2,TGTGCCAGCAGTGATCCAGGGAATGGCTACACCTTC,CASSDPGNGYTF
NA,NA,TRBV19,TRBJ2-2,TGTGCCACTCGCCTCGGGTTTGGACGACAAGCGGACACCGGGGAGCTGTTTTTT,CATRLGFGRQADTGELFF
NA,NA,TRBV18,TRBJ2-6,TGTGCCAGCTCACCATTTTCAGGGGGGCACTCTGGGGCCAACGTCCTGACTTTC,CASSPFSGGHSGANVLTF